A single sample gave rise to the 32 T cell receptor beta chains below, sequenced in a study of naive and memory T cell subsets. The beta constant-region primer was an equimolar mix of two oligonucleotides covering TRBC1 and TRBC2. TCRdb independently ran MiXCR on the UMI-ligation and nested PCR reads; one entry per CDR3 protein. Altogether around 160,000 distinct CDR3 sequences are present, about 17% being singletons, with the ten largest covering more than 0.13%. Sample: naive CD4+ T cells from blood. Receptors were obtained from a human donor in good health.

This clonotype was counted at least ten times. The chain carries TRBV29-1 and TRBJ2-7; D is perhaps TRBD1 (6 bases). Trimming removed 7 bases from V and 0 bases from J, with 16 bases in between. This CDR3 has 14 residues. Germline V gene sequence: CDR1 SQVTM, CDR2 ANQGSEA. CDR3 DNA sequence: TGCAGCGCCGGACAGTTGGTCCCCTCCTACGAGCAGTACTTC. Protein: CSAGQLVPSYEQYF.

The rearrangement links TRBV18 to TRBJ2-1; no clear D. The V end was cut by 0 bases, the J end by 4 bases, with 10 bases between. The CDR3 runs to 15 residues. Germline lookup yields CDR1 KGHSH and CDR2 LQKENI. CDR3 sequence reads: CASSPPVPTYNEQFF. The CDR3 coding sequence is TGTGCCAGCTCACCACCGGTTCCGACATACAATGAGCAGTTCTTC.

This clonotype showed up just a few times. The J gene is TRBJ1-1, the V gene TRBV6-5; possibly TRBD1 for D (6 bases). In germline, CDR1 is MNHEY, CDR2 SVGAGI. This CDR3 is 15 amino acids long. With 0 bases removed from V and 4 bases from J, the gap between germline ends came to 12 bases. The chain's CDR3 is CASSYSGGFSTEAFF. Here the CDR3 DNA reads TGTGCCAGCAGTTACTCAGGGGGGTTCAGCACTGAAGCTTTCTTT.

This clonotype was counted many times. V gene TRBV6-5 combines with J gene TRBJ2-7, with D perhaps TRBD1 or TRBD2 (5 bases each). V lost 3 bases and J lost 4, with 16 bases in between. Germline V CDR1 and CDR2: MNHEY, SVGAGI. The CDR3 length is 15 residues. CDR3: CASSYAGDGIYEQYF. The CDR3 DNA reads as TGTGCCAGCAGTTATGCCGGGGACGGGATTTACGAGCAGTACTTC.

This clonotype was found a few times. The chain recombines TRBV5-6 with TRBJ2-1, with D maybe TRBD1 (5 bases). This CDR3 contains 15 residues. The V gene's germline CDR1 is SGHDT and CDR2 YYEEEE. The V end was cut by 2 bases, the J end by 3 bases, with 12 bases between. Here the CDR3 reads CASSFGRAHYNEQFF. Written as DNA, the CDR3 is TGTGCCAGCAGCTTCGGCAGGGCCCACTACAATGAGCAGTTCTTC. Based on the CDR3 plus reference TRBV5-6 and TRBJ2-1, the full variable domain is DAGVTQSPTHLIKTRGQQVTLRCSPKSGHDTVSWYQQALGQGPQFIFQYYEEEERQRGNFPDRFSGHQFPNYSSELNVNALLLGDSALYLCASSFGRAHYNEQFFGPGTRLTVL.

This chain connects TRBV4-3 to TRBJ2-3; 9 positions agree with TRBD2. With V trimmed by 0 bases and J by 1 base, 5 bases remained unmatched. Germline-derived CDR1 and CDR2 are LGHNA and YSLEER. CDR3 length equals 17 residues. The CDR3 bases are TGCGCCAGCAGCCAAGATCTGGTAGCGGGAGGCACAGATACGCAGTATTTT. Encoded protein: CASSQDLVAGGTDTQYF.

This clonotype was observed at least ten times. The DNA for the CDR3 is TGTGCCAGCAGTTTACTCGCCAGGGCGGGCGAGCAGTACTTC. Protein sequence: CASSLLARAGEQYF. The rearrangement uses TRBV12-3 or TRBV12-4 and TRBJ2-7; D may be TRBD1 or TRBD2 (5 bases each). The CDR3 extends over 14 amino acids. Trimming removed 2 bases from V and 6 bases from J, with 14 bases in between.

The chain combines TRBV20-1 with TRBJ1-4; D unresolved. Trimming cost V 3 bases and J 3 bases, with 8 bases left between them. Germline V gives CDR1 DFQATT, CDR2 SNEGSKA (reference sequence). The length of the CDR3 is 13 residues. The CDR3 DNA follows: TGCAGTGCTAGGGGTGGTGCTAATGAAAAACTGTTTTTT. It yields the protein CSARGGANEKLFF.

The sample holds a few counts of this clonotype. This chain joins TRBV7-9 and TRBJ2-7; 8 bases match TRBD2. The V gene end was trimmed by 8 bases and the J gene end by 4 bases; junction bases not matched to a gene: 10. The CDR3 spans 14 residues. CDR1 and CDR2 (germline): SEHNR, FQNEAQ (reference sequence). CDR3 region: CASADGRAPYEQYF. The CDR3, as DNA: TGTGCCAGCGCGGACGGGAGGGCCCCTTACGAGCAGTACTTC.

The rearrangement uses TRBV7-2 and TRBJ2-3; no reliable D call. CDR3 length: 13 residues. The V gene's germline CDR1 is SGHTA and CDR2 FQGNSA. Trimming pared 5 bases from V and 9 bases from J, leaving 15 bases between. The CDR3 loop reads CASSPDIQRTQYF. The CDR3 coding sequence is TGTGCCAGCAGCCCAGATATACAGAGAACGCAGTATTTT.

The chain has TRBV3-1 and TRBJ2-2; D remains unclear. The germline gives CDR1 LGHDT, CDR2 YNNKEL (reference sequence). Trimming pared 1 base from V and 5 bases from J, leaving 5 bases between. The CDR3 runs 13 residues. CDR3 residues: CASSQGETGELFF. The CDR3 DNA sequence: TGTGCCAGCAGCCAAGGGGAAACCGGGGAGCTGTTTTTT.

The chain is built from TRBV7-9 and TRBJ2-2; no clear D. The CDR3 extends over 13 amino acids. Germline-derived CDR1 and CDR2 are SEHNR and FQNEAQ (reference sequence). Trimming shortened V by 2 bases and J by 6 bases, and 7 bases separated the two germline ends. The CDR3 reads CASSLNAAGELFF. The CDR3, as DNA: TGTGCCAGCAGCTTAAACGCCGCCGGGGAGCTGTTTTTT.

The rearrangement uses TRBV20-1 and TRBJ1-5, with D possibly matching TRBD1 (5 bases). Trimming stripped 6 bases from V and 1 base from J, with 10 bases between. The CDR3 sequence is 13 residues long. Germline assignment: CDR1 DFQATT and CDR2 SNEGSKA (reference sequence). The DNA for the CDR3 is TGCAGTGCCAAACGGGACAGCAATCAGCCCCAGCATTTT. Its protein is CSAKRDSNQPQHF.

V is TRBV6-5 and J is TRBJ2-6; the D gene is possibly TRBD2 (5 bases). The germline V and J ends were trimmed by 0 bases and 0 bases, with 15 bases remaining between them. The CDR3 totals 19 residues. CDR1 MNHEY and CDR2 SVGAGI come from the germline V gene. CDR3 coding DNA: TGTGCCAGCAGTTACTCGATTCGGGATCGGTTCTCTGGGGCCAACGTCCTGACTTTC. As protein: CASSYSIRDRFSGANVLTF.

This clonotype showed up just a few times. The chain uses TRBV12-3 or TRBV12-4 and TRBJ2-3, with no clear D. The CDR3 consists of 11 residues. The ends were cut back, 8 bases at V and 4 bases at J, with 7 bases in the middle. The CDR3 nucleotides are TGTGCCAGCGGAGCTGCAGATACGCAGTATTTT. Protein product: CASGAADTQYF.

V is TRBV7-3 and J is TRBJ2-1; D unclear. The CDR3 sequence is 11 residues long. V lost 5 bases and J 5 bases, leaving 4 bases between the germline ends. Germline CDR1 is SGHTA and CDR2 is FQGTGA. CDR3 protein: CASSLHNEQFF. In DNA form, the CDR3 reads TGTGCCAGCAGCCTACACAATGAGCAGTTCTTC.

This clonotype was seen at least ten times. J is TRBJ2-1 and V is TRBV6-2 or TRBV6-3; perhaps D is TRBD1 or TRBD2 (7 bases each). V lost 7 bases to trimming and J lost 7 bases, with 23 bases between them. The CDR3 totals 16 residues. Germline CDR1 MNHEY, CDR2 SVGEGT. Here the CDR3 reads CASTKRGRESENEQFF. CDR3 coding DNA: TGTGCCAGCACCAAAAGGGGGCGGGAGTCCGAGAATGAGCAGTTCTTC.

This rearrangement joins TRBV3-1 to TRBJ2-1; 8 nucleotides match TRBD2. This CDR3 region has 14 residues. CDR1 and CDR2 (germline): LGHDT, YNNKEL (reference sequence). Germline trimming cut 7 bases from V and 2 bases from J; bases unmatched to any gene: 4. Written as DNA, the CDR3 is TGTGCCAGCACCTATAGCGGGGCCTACAATGAGCAGTTCTTC. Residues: CASTYSGAYNEQFF.

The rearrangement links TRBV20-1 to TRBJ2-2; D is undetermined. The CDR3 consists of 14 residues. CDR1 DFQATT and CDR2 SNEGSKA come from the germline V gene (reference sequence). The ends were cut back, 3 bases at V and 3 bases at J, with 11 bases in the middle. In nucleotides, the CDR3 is TGCAGTGCTAGTTCGACGATTGACACCGGGGAGCTGTTTTTT. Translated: CSASSTIDTGELFF.

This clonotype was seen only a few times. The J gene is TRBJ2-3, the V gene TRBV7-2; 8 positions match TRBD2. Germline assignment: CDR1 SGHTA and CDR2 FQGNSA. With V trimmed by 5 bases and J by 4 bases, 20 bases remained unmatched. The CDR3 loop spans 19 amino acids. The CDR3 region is CASSPELGLAGVRSDTQYF. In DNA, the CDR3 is TGTGCCAGCAGCCCGGAGCTCGGACTAGCCGGAGTCAGGTCAGATACGCAGTATTTT.

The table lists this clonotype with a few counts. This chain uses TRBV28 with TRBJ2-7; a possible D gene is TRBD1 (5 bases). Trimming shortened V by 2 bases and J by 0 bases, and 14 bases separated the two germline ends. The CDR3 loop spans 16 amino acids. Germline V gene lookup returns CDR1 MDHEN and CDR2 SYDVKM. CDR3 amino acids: CASSLPRQGDSYEQYF. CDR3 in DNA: TGTGCCAGCAGTTTACCCCGGCAGGGTGACTCCTACGAGCAGTACTTC. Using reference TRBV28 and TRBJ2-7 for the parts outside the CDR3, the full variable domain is DVKVTQSSRYLVKRTGEKVFLECVQDMDHENMFWYRQDPGLGLRLIYFSYDVKMKEKGDIPEGYSVSREKKERFSLILESASTNQTSMYLCASSLPRQGDSYEQYFGPGTRLTVT.

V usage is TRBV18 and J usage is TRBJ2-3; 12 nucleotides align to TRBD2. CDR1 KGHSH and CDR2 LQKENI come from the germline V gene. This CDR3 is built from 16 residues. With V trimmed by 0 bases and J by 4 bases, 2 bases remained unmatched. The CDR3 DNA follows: TGTGCCAGCTCACCACCACTAGCGGGAGGCGCAGATACGCAGTATTTT. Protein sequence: CASSPPLAGGADTQYF.

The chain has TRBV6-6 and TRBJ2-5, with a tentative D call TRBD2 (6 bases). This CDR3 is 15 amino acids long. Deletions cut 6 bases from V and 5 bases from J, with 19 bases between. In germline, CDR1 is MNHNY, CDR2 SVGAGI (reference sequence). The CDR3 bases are TGTGCCAGCAGCGCCGGAGTGGGAGGAGGCGAGACCCAGTACTTC. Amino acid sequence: CASSAGVGGGETQYF.

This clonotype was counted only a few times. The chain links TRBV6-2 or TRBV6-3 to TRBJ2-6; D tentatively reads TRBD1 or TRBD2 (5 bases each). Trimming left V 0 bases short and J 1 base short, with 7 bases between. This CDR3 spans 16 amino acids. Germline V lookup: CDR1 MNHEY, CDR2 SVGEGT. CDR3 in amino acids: CASSYSGVSGANVLTF. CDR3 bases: TGTGCCAGCAGTTACTCGGGGGTATCTGGGGCCAACGTCCTGACTTTC.

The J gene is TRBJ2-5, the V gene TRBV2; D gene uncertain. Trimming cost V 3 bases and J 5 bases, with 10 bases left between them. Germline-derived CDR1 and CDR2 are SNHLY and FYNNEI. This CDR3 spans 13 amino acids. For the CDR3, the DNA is TGTGCCAGCAGTGAGGAAGGGCGGGAGACCCAGTACTTC. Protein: CASSEEGRETQYF.

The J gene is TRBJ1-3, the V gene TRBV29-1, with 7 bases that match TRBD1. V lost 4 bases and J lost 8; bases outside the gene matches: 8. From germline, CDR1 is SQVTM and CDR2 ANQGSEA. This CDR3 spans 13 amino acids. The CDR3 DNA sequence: TGCAGCGTTGGGACAGGCCCGGCGGACACCATATATTTT. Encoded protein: CSVGTGPADTIYF.

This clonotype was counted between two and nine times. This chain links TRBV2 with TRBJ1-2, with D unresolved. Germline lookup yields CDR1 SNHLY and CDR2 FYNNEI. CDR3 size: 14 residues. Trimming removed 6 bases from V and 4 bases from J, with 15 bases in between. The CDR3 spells CASRTEGGPYGYTF. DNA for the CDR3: TGTGCCAGCAGAACGGAGGGCGGACCCTATGGCTACACCTTC.

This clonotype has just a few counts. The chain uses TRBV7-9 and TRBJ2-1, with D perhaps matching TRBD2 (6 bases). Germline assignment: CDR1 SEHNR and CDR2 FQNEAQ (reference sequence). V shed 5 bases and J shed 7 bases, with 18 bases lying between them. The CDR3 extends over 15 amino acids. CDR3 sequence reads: CASSIDGRDANEQFF. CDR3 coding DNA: TGTGCCAGCAGCATAGACGGGAGAGACGCGAATGAGCAGTTCTTC.

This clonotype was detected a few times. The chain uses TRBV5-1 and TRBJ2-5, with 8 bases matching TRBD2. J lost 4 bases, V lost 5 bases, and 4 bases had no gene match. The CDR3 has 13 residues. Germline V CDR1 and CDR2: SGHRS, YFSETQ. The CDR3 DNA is TGCGCCAGCAGTCAAAGCGGGAGAGAGACCCAGTACTTC. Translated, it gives CASSQSGRETQYF.

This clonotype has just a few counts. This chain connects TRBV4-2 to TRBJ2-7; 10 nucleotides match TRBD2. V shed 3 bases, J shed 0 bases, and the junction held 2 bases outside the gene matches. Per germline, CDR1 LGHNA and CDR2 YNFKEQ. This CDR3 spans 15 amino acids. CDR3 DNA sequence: TGTGCCAGCAGCCAGCTAGCGGGAGACTCCTACGAGCAGTACTTC. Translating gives CASSQLAGDSYEQYF.

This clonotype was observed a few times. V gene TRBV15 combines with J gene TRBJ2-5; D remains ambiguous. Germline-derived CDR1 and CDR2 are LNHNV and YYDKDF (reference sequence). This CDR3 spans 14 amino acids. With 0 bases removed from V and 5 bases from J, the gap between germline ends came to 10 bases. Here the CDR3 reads CATSRDQAQETQYF. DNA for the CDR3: TGTGCCACCAGCAGAGACCAGGCCCAGGAGACCCAGTACTTC.

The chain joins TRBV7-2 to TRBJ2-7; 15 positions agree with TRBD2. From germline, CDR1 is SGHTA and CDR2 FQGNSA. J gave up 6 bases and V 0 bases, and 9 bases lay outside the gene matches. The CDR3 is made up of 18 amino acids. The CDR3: CASSLARLGLAGGGEQYF. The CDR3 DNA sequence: TGTGCCAGCAGCTTAGCGCGTTTGGGACTAGCGGGAGGTGGCGAGCAGTACTTC.